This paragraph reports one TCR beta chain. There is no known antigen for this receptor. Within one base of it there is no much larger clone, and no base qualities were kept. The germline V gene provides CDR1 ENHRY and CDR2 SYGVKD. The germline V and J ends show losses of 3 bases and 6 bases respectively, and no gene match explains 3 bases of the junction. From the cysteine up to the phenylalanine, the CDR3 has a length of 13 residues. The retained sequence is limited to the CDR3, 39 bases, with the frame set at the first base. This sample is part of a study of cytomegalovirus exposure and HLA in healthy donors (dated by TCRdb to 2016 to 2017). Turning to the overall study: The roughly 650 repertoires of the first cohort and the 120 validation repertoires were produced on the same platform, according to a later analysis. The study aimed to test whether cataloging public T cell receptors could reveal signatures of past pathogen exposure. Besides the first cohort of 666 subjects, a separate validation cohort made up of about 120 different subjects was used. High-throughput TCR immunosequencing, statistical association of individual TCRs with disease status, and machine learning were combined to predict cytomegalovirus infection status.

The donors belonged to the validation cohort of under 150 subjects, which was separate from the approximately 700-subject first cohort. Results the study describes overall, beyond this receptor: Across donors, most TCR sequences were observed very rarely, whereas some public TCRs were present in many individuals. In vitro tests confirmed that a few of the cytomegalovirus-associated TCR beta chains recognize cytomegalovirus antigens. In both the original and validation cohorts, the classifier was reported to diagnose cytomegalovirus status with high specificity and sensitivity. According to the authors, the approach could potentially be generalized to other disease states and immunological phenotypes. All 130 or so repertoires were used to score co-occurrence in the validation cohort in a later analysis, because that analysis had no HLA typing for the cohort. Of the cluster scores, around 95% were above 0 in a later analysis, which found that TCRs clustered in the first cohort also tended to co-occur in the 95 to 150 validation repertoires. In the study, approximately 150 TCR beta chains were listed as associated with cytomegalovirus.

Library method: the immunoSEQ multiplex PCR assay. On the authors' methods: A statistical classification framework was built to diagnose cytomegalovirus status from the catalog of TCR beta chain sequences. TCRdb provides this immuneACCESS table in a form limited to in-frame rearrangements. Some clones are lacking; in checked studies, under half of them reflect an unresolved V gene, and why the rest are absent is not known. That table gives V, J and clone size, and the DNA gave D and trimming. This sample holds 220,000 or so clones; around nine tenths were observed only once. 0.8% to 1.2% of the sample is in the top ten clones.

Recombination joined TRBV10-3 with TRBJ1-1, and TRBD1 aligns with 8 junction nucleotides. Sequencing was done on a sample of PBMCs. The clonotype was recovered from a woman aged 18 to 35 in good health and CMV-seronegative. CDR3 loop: CAISEDRGSEAFF. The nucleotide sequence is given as TGTGCCATCAGTGAAGACAGGGGCTCTGAAGCTTTCTTT.